These 23 T cell receptor beta chains share one sample of origin, sequenced in a study of T-cell memory formation after mild COVID-19. TCRdb redid the calling of the 5' RACE reads with MiXCR, one entry per CDR3 protein. The top ten clones hold 0.79% of a sample with 45,000 or so distinct CDR3 sequences, 5.5% to 8.5% of them seen once. Sequencing input: PBMCs or a T cell subset sorted from them (not recorded which). Source of these receptors: an adult who had mild COVID-19 (a few samples of this study predate the infection). Cell type and time point are not known.

The chain couples TRBV15 to TRBJ1-2; 10 nucleotides agree with TRBD1. The V gene's germline CDR1 is LNHNV and CDR2 YYDKDF (reference sequence). This CDR3 is 15 amino acids long. V lost 6 bases to trimming and J lost 5 bases; unmatched junction nucleotides: 9. CDR3 region: CATSPDRGAVYGYTF. The CDR3 region has the DNA TGTGCCACCAGTCCGGACAGGGGGGCCGTGTATGGCTACACCTTC.

The sample holds many counts of this clonotype. This chain's CDR3 is CASSSSAEPQHF. Written as DNA, the CDR3 is TGTGCCAGCAGTTCCTCCGCGGAGCCCCAGCATTTT. The chain carries TRBV12-3 or TRBV12-4 and TRBJ1-5; D gene unclear. Between the trimmed V and J ends, which lost 4 bases and 8 bases, there was a span of 9 bases. The CDR3 extends over 12 amino acids.

The chain couples TRBV24-1 to TRBJ1-1; D is uncertain. The CDR3 extends over 13 amino acids. V was trimmed by 5 bases and J by 4 bases, leaving 10 bases between them. Germline V gene data show CDR1 as KGHDR and CDR2 as SFDVKD. The CDR3 nucleotides are TGTGCCACCAGTGCCGCCCGGGGCACTGAAGCTTTCTTT. Translating gives CATSAARGTEAFF.

V and J are TRBV11-2 and TRBJ2-5; the D gene is possibly TRBD1 (5 bases). CDR1 and CDR2 from the germline V gene are SGHAT and FQNNGV. V was shortened by 5 bases and J by 7 bases, with 8 bases between the two germline ends. The CDR3 is made up of 11 amino acids. CDR3 region: CASSTTGTQYF. The CDR3 region has the DNA TGTGCCAGCAGCACAACAGGGACCCAGTACTTC.

By frequency in the sample, this clonotype is medium-sized (0.01 to 0.1%). V is TRBV7-2 and J is TRBJ2-2; the D is unclear. V was pared by 4 bases and J by 7 bases, with 10 bases between. CDR1 is SGHTA, CDR2 FQGNSA, per germline. This CDR3 region has 13 residues. CDR3 in DNA: TGTGCCAGCAGCTCCCAGAGAGGCGGGGAGCTGTTTTTT. Protein sequence: CASSSQRGGELFF.

The rearrangement joins TRBV20-1 to TRBJ2-1; D is unclear. The CDR3 has 11 residues. The germline V and J ends were trimmed by 5 bases and 5 bases, with 7 bases remaining between them. Germline CDR1 and CDR2: DFQATT and SNEGSKA (reference sequence). Here the CDR3 reads CSASTHNEQFF. The CDR3 nucleotides read TGCAGTGCTTCGACTCACAATGAGCAGTTCTTC.

The table lists this clonotype with many counts. The gene calls are TRBV4-3 and TRBJ1-3, with D perhaps matching TRBD1 (6 bases). Trimming stripped 1 base from V and 0 bases from J, with 22 bases between. The CDR3 is made up of 20 amino acids. CDR1 and CDR2 from the germline V gene are LGHNA and YSLEER. CDR3 in DNA: TGCGCCAGCAGCCAAGTTTCCCGGACAGCAAGTTCAAGCTCTGGAAACACCATATATTTT. Translating gives CASSQVSRTASSSSGNTIYF.

This clonotype has just a few counts. This chain joins TRBV20-1 and TRBJ2-3, with D perhaps TRBD2 (7 bases). The CDR3 sequence is 15 residues long. Trimming left V 5 bases short and J 3 bases short, with 18 bases between. Germline-derived CDR1 and CDR2 are DFQATT and SNEGSKA (reference sequence). The CDR3 is CSAPRGGGVTDTQYF. The CDR3 nucleotides are TGCAGTGCTCCTAGGGGGGGAGGGGTAACAGATACGCAGTATTTT.

The V call is TRBV24-1, the J call TRBJ1-6, with unresolved D. V was cut by 9 bases and J by 8 bases, with 13 bases left in between. The CDR3 length is 13 residues. From germline, CDR1 is KGHDR and CDR2 SFDVKD. CDR3 protein: CATPGAGYSPLHF. CDR3 nucleotides: TGTGCCACCCCAGGAGCGGGTTATTCACCCCTCCACTTT.

Many counts were recorded for this clonotype. The chain combines TRBV7-2 with TRBJ2-3; the D is unclear. Trimming pared 5 bases from V and 2 bases from J, leaving 14 bases between. The CDR3 contains 15 residues. The germline V gene has CDR1 SGHTA and CDR2 FQGNSA. The CDR3 loop reads CASSRTGRFTDTQYF. The CDR3 DNA reads as TGTGCCAGCAGCCGTACCGGAAGGTTCACAGATACGCAGTATTTT.

The J gene is TRBJ1-1, the V gene TRBV5-1; D possibly corresponds to TRBD1 (5 bases). CDR1 SGHRS and CDR2 YFSETQ come from the germline V gene. The CDR3 sequence is 15 residues long. The germline V and J ends were trimmed by 3 bases and 0 bases, with 12 bases remaining between them. The CDR3 here is CASSWDGAMNTEAFF. CDR3 DNA: TGCGCCAGCAGCTGGGACGGGGCAATGAACACTGAAGCTTTCTTT.

This clonotype was observed many times. CDR3 nucleotide sequence: TGTGCCAGCAGTCAACCGGGGACTAGCGGGAGTCACGAGCAGTACTTC. Translated: CASSQPGTSGSHEQYF. This chain uses TRBV12-3 or TRBV12-4 with TRBJ2-7; 14 positions match TRBD2. Unmatched junction bases numbered 8, after V lost 5 bases and J lost 5 bases. The CDR3 extends over 16 amino acids.

Ten or more counts support this clonotype. The chain links TRBV12-3 or TRBV12-4 to TRBJ2-7; D is uncertain. CDR3 size: 11 residues. V lost 2 bases and J lost 7, with 6 bases in between. CDR3 loop: CASSLRREQYF. The CDR3 bases are TGTGCCAGCAGTTTAAGGAGAGAGCAGTACTTC.

This clonotype came up a few times. This chain links TRBV7-6 with TRBJ1-3; the match to TRBD1 covers 7 bases. V shed 1 base, J shed 0 bases, and the junction held 6 bases outside the gene matches. This CDR3 spans 17 amino acids. The germline V gene has CDR1 SGHVS and CDR2 FNYEAQ. The CDR3 protein is CASSLVTGFHSGNTIYF. CDR3 bases: TGTGCCAGCAGCTTAGTGACAGGGTTCCACTCTGGAAACACCATATATTTT.

Ten or more counts support this clonotype. The gene calls are TRBV5-1 and TRBJ2-3; D perhaps matches TRBD1 (5 bases). V was pared by 4 bases and J by 2 bases, with 11 bases between. This CDR3 comprises 14 residues. Looked up from germline, CDR1 is SGHRS and CDR2 is YFSETQ. CDR3 sequence reads: CASSHRSPTDTQYF. The CDR3 DNA sequence: TGCGCCAGCAGCCACAGGAGCCCCACAGATACGCAGTATTTT.

CDR3 loop: CASSSGLAGVLGGTDTQYF. The CDR3 DNA reads TGTGCCAGCAGTTCGGGACTAGCGGGAGTACTAGGGGGCACAGATACGCAGTATTTT. The V gene is TRBV6-2 or TRBV6-3, the J gene TRBJ2-3; 14 nucleotides agree with TRBD2. CDR1 is MNHEY and CDR2 is SVGEGT in the germline V gene. J lost 1 base, V lost 4 bases, and 10 bases had no gene match. This CDR3 contains 19 residues.

The chain carries TRBV5-4 and TRBJ2-6; weak D call: TRBD1 (5 bases). Between the trimmed V and J ends, which lost 0 bases and 2 bases, there was a span of 6 bases. Germline values: CDR1 SGHNT, CDR2 YYREEE (reference sequence). The CDR3 contains 15 residues. The DNA of the CDR3 is TGTGCCAGCAGCTTGGGACAGCCTGGGGCCAACGTCCTGACTTTC. Translated, it gives CASSLGQPGANVLTF.

This clonotype was seen repeatedly, ten times or more. V and J are TRBV7-2 and TRBJ2-5; possible D gene TRBD1, 5 bases. The CDR3 extends over 15 amino acids. In germline, CDR1 is SGHTA, CDR2 FQGNSA. V lost 5 bases and J 4 bases, leaving 17 bases between the germline ends. The CDR3 region has the DNA TGTGCCAGCAGCCGCCCTTCGACAGTCCGAGAGACCCAGTACTTC. Protein: CASSRPSTVRETQYF.

There are a few counts of this clonotype. The chain is built from TRBV20-1 and TRBJ1-2, with TRBD1 matching over 11 bases. CDR1 DFQATT and CDR2 SNEGSKA come from the germline V gene (reference sequence). V dropped 6 bases and J dropped 5; count of bases not matched to a gene: 8. The CDR3 runs to 14 residues. The CDR3 DNA reads as TGCAGTGCCAAAGGACAGGGGGCGGGATATGGCTACACCTTC. Amino acids: CSAKGQGAGYGYTF.

In this sample, this clonotype turned up a few times. The chain employs TRBV24-1 and TRBJ1-5, with D possibly being TRBD1 (5 bases). Germline CDR1 is KGHDR and CDR2 is SFDVKD. The V end was cut by 5 bases, the J end by 3 bases, with 10 bases between. This CDR3 spans 14 amino acids. The CDR3 reads CATSANRNNQPQHF. CDR3 DNA: TGTGCCACCAGTGCGAACAGGAACAATCAGCCCCAGCATTTT.

This chain connects TRBV7-9 to TRBJ2-1, with 7 bases identical to TRBD2. CDR1 and CDR2 (germline): SEHNR, FQNEAQ (reference sequence). The CDR3 consists of 14 residues. J was trimmed by 8 bases and V by 3 bases; bases with no gene match: 7. CDR3 in amino acids: CASSFGGSLDEQFF. The CDR3, as DNA: TGTGCCAGCAGCTTTGGCGGGAGTTTGGATGAGCAGTTCTTC.

The genes are TRBV2 and TRBJ1-2; possibly TRBD1 for D (6 bases). V lost 1 base, J lost 2 bases, and 11 bases lay in between. The CDR3 covers 15 residues. CDR1 and CDR2 (germline): SNHLY, FYNNEI. The CDR3 protein is CASSEGRDTNYGYTF. The CDR3 coding sequence is TGTGCCAGCAGTGAAGGAAGGGACACCAACTATGGCTACACCTTC.

This clonotype was recorded a few times. The V call is TRBV5-1, the J call TRBJ2-1; D is unresolved. The CDR3 is made up of 11 amino acids. Germline CDR1 is SGHRS and CDR2 is YFSETQ. V was trimmed by 0 bases and J by 10 bases, leaving 5 bases between them. The CDR3 DNA reads TGCGCCAGCAGCTTGGGACCCGAGCAGTTCTTC. Encoded protein: CASSLGPEQFF.